The present T cell receptor (beta chain) was sequenced within a study of cytomegalovirus exposure and HLA in healthy donors. Researchers ran the PCR with 60 Vbeta and 13 Jbeta primers. Here immunoSEQ multiplex PCR was the method, and the copy in TCRdb shows in-frame clones only, minus some. This table has about 86,000 clones, around 80% appearing once. Study-wide points: Compared with the approximately 680-donor mean, an Asian-associated ancestry cluster reportedly had fewer N-insertions, according to a later analysis.

Only a few counts were recorded for this clone. What it recognizes is unknown. Material: PBMCs. This receptor was identified in a male donor in good health and CMV-seropositive.

The CDR3 protein is CASTDREETQYF. The CDR3 coding sequence is TGCGCCAGCACGGACAGGGAAGAGACCCAGTACTTC. This chain links TRBV5-1 with TRBJ2-5, with 8 bases fitting TRBD1. The germline V gene has CDR1 SGHRS and CDR2 YFSETQ. The CDR3 totals 12 residues. Trimming removed 6 bases from V and 3 bases from J; junction bases left unmatched: 1.